This is a list of T cell receptor beta chains from one sample in a study of shared clonotypes between healthy human individuals. TCRdb's table, derived via immunoSEQ multiplex PCR, lists solely in-frame clones and lacks some. This repertoire shows about 480,000 clones, over 75% found once; its top ten account for approximately 12%. The sequencing input was PBMCs. Receptors were obtained from a woman aged 40 to 50 in good health. Some clones in this sample may be carry-over from other donors' samples. Both conserved end residues are part of each CDR3. Fields, in order: V gene, D gene, J gene, clone size, CDR3 DNA, CDR3 protein. The D gene is left open where the match is weak. The size of a clone is reported for some rows only, either as once, few or many, or as a class for expanded clones.

>TRBV23-1|NA|TRBJ1-1|NA
TGCGCCAGCAGTCAAAACGGACTGAGATACACTGAAGCTTTCTTT
CASSQNGLRYTEAFF
>TRBV7-6|NA|TRBJ2-1|few
TGTGCCAGCAGCCCACTCCAGGTTTCGTACAATGAGCAGTTCTTC
CASSPLQVSYNEQFF
>TRBV15|NA|TRBJ1-3|NA
TGTGCCACCAGCAGAGAGGCGGCAGTTGGAAACACCATATATTTT
CATSREAAVGNTIYF
>TRBV10-1|NA|TRBJ1-5|NA
TGCGCCAGCAGTGAGTGCGAGGTGGGCCACAATCAGCCCCAGCATTTT
CASSECEVGHNQPQHF
>TRBV5-1|TRBD1|TRBJ2-7|NA
TGCGCCAGCAGCCCATTACAGGGGACCTACGAGCAGTACTTC
CASSPLQGTYEQYF
>TRBV7-2|NA|TRBJ2-3|NA
TGTGCCAGCAGTCGCACAGATACGCAGTATTTT
CASSRTDTQYF
>TRBV5-6|TRBD2|TRBJ2-7|NA
TGTGCCAGCAGCTCAGCGGGAAAGTCCTACGAGCAGTACTTC
CASSSAGKSYEQYF
>TRBV9|NA|TRBJ2-1|NA
TGTGCCAGCAGCAATCCTTTTCGACCCACCTACAATGAGCAGTTCTTC
CASSNPFRPTYNEQFF
>TRBV28|TRBD1|TRBJ2-1|NA
TGTGCCAGCAGTTCCCCTCGGGACAGGGGGGTCAATGAGCAGTTCTTC
CASSSPRDRGVNEQFF
>TRBV5-1|TRBD1|TRBJ1-1|NA
TGCGCCAGCAGACGGGGACAGGGGAACACTGAAGCTTTCTTT
CASRRGQGNTEAFF
>TRBV5-1|NA|TRBJ1-1|NA
TGCGCCAGCAGCCCCCGGGAGGAAGCTTTCTTT
CASSPREEAFF
>TRBV7-6|TRBD1|TRBJ2-7|NA
TGTGCCAGCAGCGAAACAAGACAGGGAGCCTACGAGCAGTACTTC
CASSETRQGAYEQYF
>TRBV7-3|TRBD2|TRBJ2-1|NA
TGTGCCAGCAGCCCGGACAGGACTAGCGGAAATTACAATGAGCAGTTCTTC
CASSPDRTSGNYNEQFF
>TRBV6-5|NA|TRBJ1-4|NA
TGTGCCAGCAGTTACGGGCAGGGCTATGAAAAACTGTTTTTT
CASSYGQGYEKLFF
>TRBV10-3|TRBD1|TRBJ1-4|NA
TGTGCCATCAGTGAGGGGACAGGCCTTCCTAATGAAAAACTGTTTTTT
CAISEGTGLPNEKLFF
>TRBV30|NA|TRBJ1-3|NA
TGTGCCTGGAGGAAGGTTTCGCTGGGATCTGGAAACACCATATATTTT
CAWRKVSLGSGNTIYF
>TRBV20-1|NA|TRBJ1-2|few
TGCAGTGTACCCGATGGCTACACCTTC
CSVPDGYTF
>TRBV10-3|NA|TRBJ2-1|NA
TGTGCCATCCTTAAGGACAGTTACAATGAGCAGTTCTTC
CAILKDSYNEQFF
>TRBV7-2|NA|TRBJ1-2|NA
TGTGCCAGCAGCTTATTCAAGGCGGGTGGCTACACCTTC
CASSLFKAGGYTF
>TRBV5-1|TRBD1|TRBJ1-2|NA
TGCGCCAGCAGCCCGGGGGACAGGGACTATGGCTACACCTTC
CASSPGDRDYGYTF
>TRBV15|NA|TRBJ2-1|NA
TGTGCCACCAGCAGAGATATCCAGGGTTGGTCCTACAATGAGCAGTTCTTC
CATSRDIQGWSYNEQFF
>TRBV6-6|NA|TRBJ2-1|NA
TGTGCCAGCAGTTACGTTAGCGCAAATGAGCAGTTCTTC
CASSYVSANEQFF
>TRBV7-3|TRBD1|TRBJ2-7|NA
TGTGCCAGCAGCTCCGGACAGGGAACCTACGAGCAGTACTTC
CASSSGQGTYEQYF
>TRBV18|TRBD1|TRBJ1-4|NA
TGTGCCAGCTCACCGAGGACAGGAGAAAAACTGTTTTTT
CASSPRTGEKLFF
>TRBV2|NA|TRBJ1-1|NA
TGTGCCAGCGGGAGGCAGACCGTGAACACTGAAGCTTTCTTT
CASGRQTVNTEAFF
>TRBV27|NA|TRBJ1-2|NA
TGTGCCAGCAGTTGGGGGTACTATGGCTACACCTTC
CASSWGYYGYTF
>TRBV19|TRBD2|TRBJ2-1|NA
TGTGCCAGTAGTAAGGGACTAGCGGGAGAGCAGTTCTTC
CASSKGLAGEQFF
>TRBV4-3|TRBD2|TRBJ2-7|NA
TGCGCCAGCAGCCAAGATGGAACTAGCGACTACGAGCAGTACTTC
CASSQDGTSDYEQYF
>TRBV11-2|TRBD2|TRBJ2-2|NA
TGTGCCAGCAGCCGGCGGGGGCTAGCGGGAGGGCCAGGCACCGGGGAGCTGTTTTTT
CASSRRGLAGGPGTGELFF
>TRBV29-1|NA|TRBJ1-2|many
TGCAGCGTTGTGGAAGCTAACTATGGCTACACCTTC
CSVVEANYGYTF
>TRBV6-6|TRBD2|TRBJ2-1|NA
TGTGCCAGCGTTCTCAGCGGGAGTCCCAATGAGCAGTTCTTC
CASVLSGSPNEQFF
>TRBV19|TRBD2|TRBJ2-3|NA
TGTGCCAGTAGGGGAGGGTCCACAGATACGCAGTATTTT
CASRGGSTDTQYF
>TRBV5-4|TRBD2|TRBJ2-5|NA
TGTGCCAGCCACCCGGGAGGGGGGGAGACCCAGTACTTC
CASHPGGGETQYF
>TRBV28|TRBD2|TRBJ2-1|NA
TGTGCCAGCAGCTCCCTACTAGCGCTCCAGGGCTATGAGCAGTTCTTC
CASSSLLALQGYEQFF
>TRBV28|NA|TRBJ1-4|few
TGTGCCAGCAGTTTACCAACTAATGAAAAACTGTTTTTT
CASSLPTNEKLFF
>TRBV11-2|TRBD1|TRBJ1-1|NA
TGTGCCAGCAGCGCATACAGGGGTATGAACACTGAAGCTTTCTTT
CASSAYRGMNTEAFF
>TRBV7-3|NA|TRBJ2-1|NA
TGTGCCAGCAGCTTAACACCAGGGTACAATGAGCAGTTCTTC
CASSLTPGYNEQFF
>TRBV19|NA|TRBJ2-3|NA
TGTGCCAGTAGTATCAGGGGCGGGACAGATACGCAGTATTTT
CASSIRGGTDTQYF
>TRBV4-3|TRBD1|TRBJ2-5|NA
TGCGCCAGCAGCCAAGGGTCCGGGACAGGGATTCAGGAGCAGTACTTC
CASSQGSGTGIQEQYF
>TRBV28|NA|TRBJ1-5|NA
TGTGCCAGCAGTTTTGGGGGGTTTAATCAGCCCCAGCATTTT
CASSFGGFNQPQHF
>TRBV7-6|NA|TRBJ2-5|NA
TGTGCCAGCAGCTTAGCGACGCGACTTATTAGTGAGGAGACCCAGTACTTC
CASSLATRLISEETQYF
>TRBV6-1|NA|TRBJ2-2|few
TGTGCCAGCAGTGAAGCAGGGGACACCGGGGAGCTGTTTTTT
CASSEAGDTGELFF
>TRBV11-1|TRBD2|TRBJ2-1|NA
TGTGCCAGCAGCTTAGTATCTAGCGGGAGGGTTAATGAGCAGTTCTTC
CASSLVSSGRVNEQFF
>TRBV5-1|TRBD2|TRBJ2-1|NA
TGCGCCAGCAGCCACACTAGCGGGAGGTCCTACAATGAGCAGTTCTTC
CASSHTSGRSYNEQFF
>TRBV27|TRBD1|TRBJ1-2|NA
TGTGCCAGCAGTTTGGCGACAGGGATCGGCTACACCTTC
CASSLATGIGYTF
>TRBV30|TRBD1|TRBJ1-4|NA
TGTGCCTGGAGTAGGGGACAGGGGGCTGCAACTAATGAAAAACTGTTTTTT
CAWSRGQGAATNEKLFF
>TRBV18|NA|TRBJ1-4|few
TGTGCCAGCTCACCGGGGCAACTCGGTGAAAAACTGTTTTTT
CASSPGQLGEKLFF
>TRBV10-3|TRBD1|TRBJ1-6|NA
TGTGCCATCAGTCCAGCAGGGGGATATAATTCACCCCTCCACTTT
CAISPAGGYNSPLHF
>TRBV5-5|NA|TRBJ2-1|NA
TGTGCCAGCAGCTTCCGGGACCCCGGAGTCAATGAGCAGTTCTTC
CASSFRDPGVNEQFF
>TRBV28|NA|TRBJ2-1|NA
TGTGCCAGCAGCATCCCGGGACTGCATTCGGAGCAGTTCTTC
CASSIPGLHSEQFF
>TRBV6-4|NA|TRBJ2-6|many
TGTGCCAGCACTATGAGCTCTGGGGCCAACGTCCTGACTTTC
CASTMSSGANVLTF
>TRBV4-2|TRBD2|TRBJ2-3|NA
TGTGCCAGCAGCCATAGCTGGGCGGGAGGGGCCCGGGGCACAGATACGCAGTATTTT
CASSHSWAGGARGTDTQYF
>TRBV5-3|NA|TRBJ2-5|NA
TGTGCCAGCAGCCCTGGGCAGGGCCAGGAGACCCAGTACTTC
CASSPGQGQETQYF
>TRBV2|NA|TRBJ2-4|NA
TGTGCCAGCAGTGAAAGGGGGTGGGCAGCCGCCAAAAACATTCAGTACTTC
CASSERGWAAAKNIQYF